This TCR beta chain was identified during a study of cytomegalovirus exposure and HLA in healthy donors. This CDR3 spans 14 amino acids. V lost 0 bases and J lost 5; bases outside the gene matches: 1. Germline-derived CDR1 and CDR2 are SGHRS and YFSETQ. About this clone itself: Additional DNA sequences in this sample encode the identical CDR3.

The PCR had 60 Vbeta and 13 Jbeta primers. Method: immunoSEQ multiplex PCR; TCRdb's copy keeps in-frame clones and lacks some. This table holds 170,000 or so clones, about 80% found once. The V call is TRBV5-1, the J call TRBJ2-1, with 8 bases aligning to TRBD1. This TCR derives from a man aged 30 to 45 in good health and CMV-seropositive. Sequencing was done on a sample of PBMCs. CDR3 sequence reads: CASSLGQGHNEQFF. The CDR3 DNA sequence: TGCGCCAGCAGCTTGGGACAGGGGCACAATGAGCAGTTCTTC.